This entry is about one T cell receptor beta chain. Its matching antigen is unknown. The read terminates 3 residues ahead of where the CDR3 ends, so the germline J gene completes it. TCRdb keeps only in-frame clones here, not all; method: immunoSEQ multiplex PCR. The data include roughly 29,000 clones; the top ten clones carry under 3.5%. HPV was found by MY09/MY11 PCR and dot-blot genotyping. These data belong to a study of T cells in women clearing cervical HPV infection. Study background: Women with histologically confirmed HPV16-related CIN3 or worse, 2 with invasive cancer, served as cases.

Study-level findings and limits: Timing of associations relative to infection is unclear; T-cell subsets were not isolated.

With V trimmed by 2 bases and J by 5 bases, 1 base remained unmatched. Germline V gene sequence: CDR1 KGHDR, CDR2 SFDVKD. The CDR3 is 14 residues long. The clonotype was recovered from a woman aged 18 to 75 with a cervical HPV16 infection that either progressed to CIN3+ or cleared (not recorded which). The sample taken for sequencing was blood buffy coat. The chain couples TRBV24-1 to TRBJ2-2; 7 bases line up with TRBD2. The covered CDR3 bases are TGTGCCACCAGTGATTGGGAGGGGACCGGGGAG. This gives the protein CATSDWEGTGE. The complete CDR3 sequence is CATSDWEGTGELFF.